This T cell receptor (beta chain) stems from a study of shared clonotypes between healthy human individuals. About this clone: Other DNA sequences of this sample code for an identical CDR3.

The method was immunoSEQ multiplex PCR; TCRdb's version includes in-frame clones alone and lacks a portion of them. The table shows 2 million to 3 million clones, with 93% occurring only once. Germline assignment: CDR1 SGHTA and CDR2 FQGNSA. This CDR3 is 13 amino acids long. Trimming stripped 1 base from V and 4 bases from J, with 7 bases between. The TCR comes from a young man in good health. Some clones in this sample may be carry-over from other donors' samples. Sequencing was performed on naive CD4+ T cells from PBMCs. Subset here: CD45RA+ positively selected. The chain carries TRBV7-2 and TRBJ1-1; a possible D gene is TRBD1 (5 bases). CDR3 residues: CASSLDGGTEAFF. CDR3 DNA: TGTGCCAGCAGCTTAGATGGGGGCACTGAAGCTTTCTTT.